The entry below describes one TCR beta chain. Its antigen is currently not known. The input lacks base qualities; no much larger clone sits a single base away. This specimen comes from a study of CD8 T cells in Susac syndrome (dated by TCRdb to between 2017 and 2020). In terms of the full investigation: Repertoire sequencing was used to test whether CD8+ T cell activation and differentiation in Susac syndrome was antigen driven. The clonality of the CD8+ T cell repertoire was compared across approximately 12 healthy donors, roughly 14 Susac syndrome patients and around 16 multiple sclerosis patients.

RNA was extracted with the RNeasy kit and roughly 0.45 to 1 ug was reverse transcribed using random hexamers. The immunoSEQ multiplex PCR assay, which covers 54 Vbeta and 13 Jbeta segments, was used to amplify TCR beta CDR3 regions. Bias from PCR amplification was corrected by using a synthetic template baseline for primer optimization and for computational correction. Per the source publication's procedure: Reads were annotated to V, D and J genes per IMGT and analyzed with immunoSEQ Analyzer, keeping only productive sequences. Clonality was computed as one minus Shannon entropy normalized by log2 of the number of productive unique sequences. For each patient and control, public and private clones were evaluated within the 100 most prevalent clones. A clone was defined as Susac-specific if it was absent from the healthy and MS cohorts, from about a thousand published viral clones and from other ImmuneACCESS disease sequences. TCRdb ran its own pipeline on the public reads, namely fastp trimming at Q25 and MiXCR clone calling, and kept in-frame beta chains. Rows are unified per CDR3 protein, each entry keeping the most common DNA and genes. TCRdb, rather than the study authors, made the V and J calls. The table for this sample lists 160,000 or so distinct CDR3 sequences; 85% to 95% of them were counted only once. Around 0.16% of the sample is in the top ten clones.

Overall study results and their limits: The number of individuals in the TCR sequencing and HLA analysis was acknowledged as relatively small.

The CDR3 runs 14 amino acids, cysteine and phenylalanine included. Just CDR3 DNA is preserved here, 42 bases in frame from base 1. From the germline V gene (reference sequence), CDR1 is SEHNR and CDR2 is FQNEAQ. At the junction V is shortened by 5 bases and J by 3 bases, with 11 bases in between. Peripheral blood CD8+ and CD4+ T cells from healthy donors, Susac syndrome patients and multiple sclerosis patients were profiled using high-throughput TCR beta sequencing. The multiple sclerosis controls were treatment-naive patients whose relapsing-remitting disease, either stable or active, fulfilled the revised McDonald criteria. CD8+ TEMRA cells were enriched by FACS, while bulk CD8+ and CD4+ T cells were purified by magnetic negative isolation. Blood was drawn into EDTA tubes, processed within 24 hours, and PBMCs were isolated by density gradient centrifugation. PBMCs intended for TCR sequencing were cryopreserved in liquid nitrogen and thawed later in a water bath at 37 degrees C. Purity of sorted or isolated CD4+, CD8+ and CD8+ TEMRA cells was at least 90%.

The material sequenced was CD8+ T cells from PBMCs. The chain employs TRBV7-9 and TRBJ2-1, and possibly TRBD2, on 6 matching bases. The sequence derives from a human donor with multiple sclerosis. For the CDR3, the sequence is CASSPRTIYNEQFF. In nucleotide form, the sequence is TGTGCCAGCAGCCCGAGGACTATCTACAATGAGCAGTTCTTC.